This T cell receptor (beta chain) was retrieved from a study of blood T cell repertoires in COVID-19. Study details: Whether acute or convalescent, the COVID-19 samples came from the United States, Italy and Spain.

Produced via immunoSEQ multiplex PCR; TCRdb's table is partial and in-frame only. Altogether around 160,000 clones are present, around 87% being singletons, with the ten largest covering around a tenth. Germline V gives CDR1 SGHAT, CDR2 FQNNGV. The ends were cut back, 2 bases at V and 8 bases at J, with 18 bases in the middle. There are 16 residues in the CDR3. Seattle's enrolled individuals joined amid active infection and were then monitored longitudinally. The chain carries TRBV11-2 and TRBJ1-4; a weak D match, TRBD1 (6 bases). The source material was peripheral blood. The receptor's source is a woman aged 65 to 85 with COVID-19, enrolled during active disease. Here the CDR3 reads CASSLRGGWREEKLFF. The CDR3 coding sequence is TGTGCCAGCAGCTTAAGGGGGGGATGGAGGGAGGAAAAACTGTTTTTT.